The present T cell receptor beta chain was sequenced within a study of cytomegalovirus exposure and HLA in healthy donors. Researchers ran the PCR with 60 Vbeta and 13 Jbeta primers. Assay used: immunoSEQ multiplex PCR; TCRdb lists only in-frame clones, some missing. The repertoire has fewer than 200,000 clones, 75% to 90% of them found once; the top ten carry about 0.63%. V lost 0 bases and J lost 2, with 13 bases in between. The length of the CDR3 is 15 residues. Per germline, CDR1 GTSNPN and CDR2 SVGIG (reference sequence). In the case of this clone: Its antigen is undetermined.

Points from the study as a whole: Compared with the roughly 700-donor mean, an Asian-associated ancestry cluster reportedly had fewer N-insertions, according to a later analysis. In a later analysis, TCR beta V- and J-gene trimming showed a link to a missense DCLRE1C variant.

Sequencing input: PBMCs. The sequence derives from a boy younger than 18 in good health and CMV-seronegative. The chain carries TRBV30 and TRBJ2-5; D is possibly TRBD1 (6 bases). The DNA for the CDR3 is TGTGCCTGGAGTGTAGATTTGGGGGCACAAGAGACCCAGTACTTC. Amino acids: CAWSVDLGAQETQYF.